These T cell receptor beta chains were read from a single sample in a study of cytomegalovirus exposure and HLA in healthy donors. Here immunoSEQ multiplex PCR was the method, and the copy in TCRdb shows in-frame clones only, minus some. The sample consists of about 170,000 clones, approximately 76% of them appearing once. The sample taken for sequencing was PBMCs. These receptors came from a woman under 30 in good health and CMV-seropositive. Each CDR3 is given with its conserved first and last residue. Size values are once, few and many counts, or a class for expanded clones, and some rows have none.

V: TRBV5-1
J: TRBJ2-5
size: .
CDR3: CASSQLPGGAETQYF

V: TRBV28
J: TRBJ2-1
size: .
CDR3: CASSPGTDYNEQFF

V: TRBV7-3
J: TRBJ2-5
size: .
CDR3: CASGTIEETQYF

V: TRBV7-2
J: TRBJ2-7
size: .
CDR3: CASSLVEYEQYF

V: TRBV9
J: TRBJ2-3
size: .
CDR3: CASSVAPRTTDTQYF

V: TRBV5-1
J: TRBJ2-1
size: .
CDR3: CASRDNYNEQFF

V: TRBV4-3
J: TRBJ2-7
size: few
CDR3: CASSQYRGIYEQYF

V: TRBV7-9
J: TRBJ2-3
size: .
CDR3: CASSLTGTSYRDTQYF

V: TRBV2
J: TRBJ2-7
size: once
CDR3: CASSKGLAGTSGQYF

V: TRBV2
J: TRBJ1-1
size: .
CDR3: CARRDRAEAFF

V: TRBV5-1
J: TRBJ2-1
size: .
CDR3: CASSLLGTAGSSSYNEQFF

V: TRBV7-9
J: TRBJ2-3
size: .
CDR3: CASRQNRLAGRDTQYF

V: TRBV28
J: TRBJ1-2
size: .
CDR3: CASIGRGYGYTF

V: TRBV28
J: TRBJ1-3
size: few
CDR3: CASSSVAVSGNTIYF

V: TRBV27
J: TRBJ2-4
size: .
CDR3: CASSFAGVGNIQYF

V: TRBV7-2
J: TRBJ2-3
size: .
CDR3: CASSPRRRQGADTQYF

V: TRBV11-3
J: TRBJ2-1
size: once
CDR3: CASSLGQGSYNEQFF

V: TRBV7-9
J: TRBJ2-7
size: once
CDR3: CASSPGQVSYEQYF

V: TRBV7-9
J: TRBJ2-7
size: .
CDR3: CASSLGTVNYEQYF

V: TRBV9
J: TRBJ1-6
size: .
CDR3: CASTYGGSYNSPLHF

V: TRBV7-6
J: TRBJ2-7
size: .
CDR3: CASSLMGGSYEQYF

V: TRBV5-6
J: .
size: .
CDR3: CASSLGQGPLEQYF

V: TRBV18
J: TRBJ2-2
size: .
CDR3: CASSRVASPNTGELFF

V: TRBV4-3
J: TRBJ2-1
size: .
CDR3: CASATSTGAKQFF

V: TRBV29-1
J: TRBJ2-5
size: .
CDR3: CSVVTGVGTQYF

V: TRBV27
J: TRBJ1-2
size: .
CDR3: CATYKRGYTF

V: TRBV10-3
J: TRBJ2-2
size: .
CDR3: CAISERQGNTGELFF

V: TRBV5-6
J: TRBJ1-1
size: .
CDR3: CASSSRQGGTEAFF

V: TRBV19
J: TRBJ1-2
size: once
CDR3: CATSQGDSYGYTF

V: TRBV7-3
J: TRBJ1-6
size: once
CDR3: CASRRGTGDSPLHF

V: TRBV6-1
J: TRBJ2-7
size: once
CDR3: CASARQAGGTYEQYF

V: TRBV4-3
J: TRBJ2-3
size: .
CDR3: CASSQDRGEASGATDTQYF

V: TRBV29-1
J: TRBJ1-2
size: few
CDR3: CSVGFGYGYTF

V: TRBV2
J: TRBJ1-3
size: .
CDR3: CASSPDSGFTGNTIYF

V: TRBV7-9
J: TRBJ1-2
size: once
CDR3: CASSYSDSTYGYTF

V: TRBV5-1
J: TRBJ1-2
size: once
CDR3: CASSSNRGGYGYTF

V: TRBV7-9
J: TRBJ1-2
size: few
CDR3: CASSPGQGLVGYTF

V: TRBV27
J: TRBJ1-2
size: .
CDR3: CASSFGQGNYGYTF

V: TRBV6-1
J: TRBJ2-5
size: .
CDR3: CASTSGTGGAETQYF

V: TRBV20-1
J: TRBJ1-1
size: .
CDR3: CSAPPVSGAFF

V: TRBV30
J: TRBJ1-3
size: .
CDR3: CAWSNRQGAGNTIYF

V: TRBV7-9
J: TRBJ1-6
size: few
CDR3: CASSYMGGTGSPLHF

V: TRBV7-9
J: TRBJ1-2
size: .
CDR3: CASSTMGQFNYGYTF

V: TRBV4-3
J: TRBJ2-1
size: .
CDR3: CASSLEAGGLAGYNEQFF

V: TRBV5-5
J: TRBJ2-4
size: few
CDR3: CASRFTGGSQNIQYF

V: TRBV7-6
J: .
size: .
CDR3: CASSPRQESSYEQYF

V: TRBV19
J: TRBJ2-7
size: .
CDR3: CASGQSSSYEQYF

V: TRBV7-8
J: TRBJ1-1
size: .
CDR3: CASSLDRAGEAFF

V: TRBV6-1
J: TRBJ1-2
size: few
CDR3: CASSYTGTASGYTF

V: TRBV13
J: TRBJ2-1
size: once
CDR3: CASSFPGRYNEQFF

V: TRBV11-2
J: TRBJ2-7
size: once
CDR3: CASSLGGPLYEQYF

V: TRBV13
J: TRBJ2-7
size: .
CDR3: CASSLGLKSYEQYF

V: TRBV6-1
J: TRBJ2-7
size: .
CDR3: CATIARLAGGHEQYF

V: TRBV28
J: TRBJ1-2
size: .
CDR3: CASSLQGAFYGYTF

V: TRBV4-1
J: TRBJ2-1
size: .
CDR3: CASSQSGIEYNEQFF